The 19 T cell receptor beta chains below were found in one sample sequenced in a study of beta chain features in type 1 diabetes. Since all of the isolated RNA was reverse transcribed, expressed TCRB transcripts were what got sequenced. The table came from immunoSEQ multiplex PCR; TCRdb's copy has only in-frame clones and leaves some out. The sample consists of over 700,000 clones, roughly a sixth of them appearing once. The specimen was naive CD4+ T cells from blood. The source is a woman in her late teens or twenties in good health.

V and J are TRBV28 and TRBJ2-4; the D call may be TRBD1 or TRBD2 (5 bases each). V shed 3 bases and J shed 0 bases, with 9 bases lying between them. The CDR3 is made up of 15 amino acids. Per germline, CDR1 MDHEN and CDR2 SYDVKM. CDR3 nucleotides: TGTGCCAGCAGTTTCTCCGGGACAGCCAAAAACATTCAGTACTTC. As protein: CASSFSGTAKNIQYF.

V and J are TRBV6-5 and TRBJ2-5; D may match TRBD1 or TRBD2 (5 bases each). Trimming removed 3 bases from V and 2 bases from J, with 16 bases in between. The CDR3 contains 16 residues. Looked up from germline, CDR1 is MNHEY and CDR2 is SVGAGI. The CDR3 DNA sequence: TGTGCCAGCAGTTATAGTATAGGTGGGGGACAAGAGACCCAGTACTTC. As protein: CASSYSIGGGQETQYF.

V gene TRBV6-6 combines with J gene TRBJ2-1; 7 bases align to TRBD2. The CDR3 contains 13 residues. V shed 4 bases and J 6 bases; nucleotides not matched to a gene: 3. The germline gives CDR1 MNHNY, CDR2 SVGAGI (reference sequence). The CDR3 loop reads CASSLTSSNEQFF. The DNA for the CDR3 is TGTGCCAGCAGTTTGACTAGCTCCAATGAGCAGTTCTTC.

This clone was seen more than once but under ten times. Mismatch with germline at one junction end may stem from a read error. The rearrangement uses TRBV7-7 and TRBJ2-1; D may be TRBD2 (6 bases). The CDR3 runs to 16 residues. Germline V CDR1 and CDR2: SSHAT, FNYEAQ (reference sequence). The CDR3 DNA follows: TGTGCTAGCAGCCCCGAACCCCGGGGGTACTACAATGAGCAGTTCTTC. Its translation is CASSPEPRGYYNEQFF.

This clone was seen only a few times. The genes are TRBV18 and TRBJ2-1; 7 bases match TRBD1. Germline V CDR1 and CDR2: KGHSH, LQKENI. V dropped 4 bases and J dropped 10; count of bases not matched to a gene: 10. This CDR3 has 14 residues. The CDR3 DNA reads TGTGCCAGCTCACAAAACAGGGGCCCGGGGGAGCAGTTCTTC. This codes for CASSQNRGPGEQFF.

The chain employs TRBV5-1 and TRBJ2-6; possibly TRBD2 for D (6 bases). Germline assignment: CDR1 SGHRS and CDR2 YFSETQ. V was clipped by 3 bases and J by 2 bases, with 30 bases between them. There are 22 residues in the CDR3. The CDR3 sequence is CASSWPTVGSQASHAGANVLTF. The CDR3 DNA reads as TGCGCCAGCAGCTGGCCGACAGTCGGGAGCCAAGCAAGTCACGCTGGGGCCAACGTCCTGACTTTC.

This clone has only a few counts. The CDR3 protein is CSAYRKETQYF. Here the CDR3 DNA reads TGCAGTGCTTACCGAAAAGAGACCCAGTACTTC. The chain employs TRBV20-1 and TRBJ2-5, with no clear D. Germline V gives CDR1 DFQATT, CDR2 SNEGSKA (reference sequence). This CDR3 spans 11 amino acids. V was shortened by 5 bases and J by 3 bases, with 7 bases between the two germline ends.

This clone has just a few counts. J is TRBJ2-1 and V is TRBV4-1, with 9 bases matching TRBD2. Trimming took 7 bases from V and 13 from J; bases not matched to a gene: 14. CDR3 size: 14 residues. CDR1 is MGHRA and CDR2 is YSYEKL in the germline V gene. DNA for the CDR3: TGCGCCAGCAAGCCAACGGTGCTAGCGGGAAGTCAGTTCTTC. Protein: CASKPTVLAGSQFF.

This clone was seen a few times. The chain recombines TRBV4-3 with TRBJ2-1, with D hard to call. Germline CDR1 LGHNA, CDR2 YSLEER. The CDR3 spans 15 residues. The V end lost 0 bases, the J end lost 8 bases, and 14 bases lay between the germline ends. CDR3 residues: CASSQEYRSRDEQFF. CDR3 nucleotide sequence: TGCGCCAGCAGCCAAGAGTACCGGAGCCGGGATGAGCAGTTCTTC.

The V and J genes are TRBV28 and TRBJ2-5; 7 bases agree with TRBD1. Trimming took 6 bases from V and 4 from J; bases not matched to a gene: 11. The CDR3 runs to 15 residues. Germline CDR1 MDHEN, CDR2 SYDVKM. CDR3 protein: CASSLRQGIRETQYF. The CDR3 bases are TGTGCCAGCAGCCTACGACAGGGAATTCGAGAGACCCAGTACTTC. The whole variable domain, filled in from reference TRBV28 and TRBJ2-5, reads DVKVTQSSRYLVKRTGEKVFLECVQDMDHENMFWYRQDPGLGLRLIYFSYDVKMKEKGDIPEGYSVSREKKERFSLILESASTNQTSMYLCASSLRQGIRETQYFGPGTRLLVL.

This chain links TRBV5-6 with TRBJ1-1; D is perhaps TRBD1 (5 bases). The CDR3 has 16 residues. CDR1 is SGHDT, CDR2 YYEEEE, per germline. V lost 3 bases, J lost 1 base, and 16 bases lay in between. CDR3 amino acids: CASSSYRAGPNTEAFF. The CDR3 DNA reads as TGTGCCAGCAGCTCATATCGGGCAGGGCCGAACACTGAAGCTTTCTTT.

This clone was detected only a few times. The chain employs TRBV4-2 and TRBJ2-2; TRBD1 aligns across 12 bases. This CDR3 has 16 amino acids. The V and J ends lost 3 bases and 2 bases, in that order; junction bases with no gene match: 1. Per germline, CDR1 LGHNA and CDR2 YNFKEQ. The CDR3 DNA follows: TGTGCCAGCAGCCACGGGACAGGGGGCAACACCGGGGAGCTGTTTTTT. This translates into CASSHGTGGNTGELFF.

CDR3 region: CASSQELGIGAVPSEAFF. The CDR3 DNA sequence: TGCGCCAGCAGCCAAGAATTAGGCATAGGAGCAGTACCTTCTGAAGCTTTCTTT. The chain joins TRBV4-3 to TRBJ1-1; D is undetermined. This CDR3 is 18 amino acids long. V was cut by 0 bases and J by 6 bases, with 23 bases left in between. CDR1 LGHNA and CDR2 YSLEER come from the germline V gene.

On this clone: The sample carries other DNA sequences with the same CDR3. The V gene is TRBV18, the J gene TRBJ2-5; 9 bases line up with TRBD1. This CDR3 spans 13 amino acids. Trimming at V came to 3 bases and at J to 4 bases, leaving 0 bases not matched to a gene. The germline gives CDR1 KGHSH, CDR2 LQKENI. CDR3 sequence (DNA): TGTGCCAGCTCACCGGGACAGGGAGAGACCCAGTACTTC. Translated, it gives CASSPGQGETQYF.

The chain carries TRBV6-5 and TRBJ2-3; 7 positions match TRBD2. Germline CDR1 reads MNHEY; CDR2 reads SVGAGI. This CDR3 is 15 amino acids long. V lost 3 bases to trimming and J lost 1 base; unmatched junction nucleotides: 4. CDR3 sequence reads: CASSYGRGGTDTQYF. CDR3 DNA: TGTGCCAGCAGTTATGGGAGGGGTGGCACAGATACGCAGTATTTT.

The chain carries TRBV18 and TRBJ2-1; possible D gene TRBD2, 5 bases. There are 13 residues in the CDR3. V gave up 3 bases and J gave up 4 bases, with 7 bases separating them. Germline CDR1 and CDR2: KGHSH and LQKENI. The CDR3 sequence: CASSPGEYNEQFF. In DNA form, the CDR3 reads TGTGCCAGCTCACCCGGGGAATACAATGAGCAGTTCTTC.

This clone came up a few times. The CDR3 DNA is TGTGCCAGCAGCCTAAACACAGGGGGCGGCTCGGTTCGTCGAGAGACCCAGTACTTC. This codes for CASSLNTGGGSVRRETQYF. The chain links TRBV13 to TRBJ2-5; 9 bases match TRBD1. The germline V gene encodes CDR1 PRHDT and CDR2 FYEKMQ (reference sequence). With 5 bases clipped from V and 4 bases from J, the junction kept 20 bases outside the gene matches. The CDR3 is 19 amino acids.

This clone was picked up a small number of times. V is TRBV27 and J is TRBJ1-2; TRBD1 aligns across 9 bases. The CDR3 has 16 amino acids. Germline CDR1 and CDR2: MNHEY and SMNVEV (reference sequence). V lost 2 bases to trimming and J lost 6 bases; unmatched junction nucleotides: 10. The CDR3 loop reads CASSLVGTGIPHGYTF. In nucleotides, the CDR3 is TGTGCCAGCAGTTTAGTCGGGACAGGGATCCCCCATGGCTACACCTTC.

The chain employs TRBV10-3 and TRBJ2-3, with 12 bases aligning to TRBD2. Germline V CDR1 and CDR2: ENHRY, SYGVKD. Unmatched junction bases numbered 9, after V lost 7 bases and J lost 4 bases. The CDR3 consists of 16 residues. CDR3 in DNA: TGTGCCATCACCAAAGTGACTAGCGGGAGTCCAGATACGCAGTATTTT. Translating it yields CAITKVTSGSPDTQYF.